The count of the clone carrying this T cell receptor beta chain is one. This sample is part of a study of long-term antiretroviral therapy in people with HIV. With survey level as its setting, the immunoSEQ assay was v3.0. Repertoires were generated with immunoSEQ multiplex PCR, while TCRdb's copy carries only in-frame clones and drops some. The sample yields about 30,000 clones, around 87% seen once. Material: unsorted PBMCs, obtained 0.5 years after starting antiretroviral therapy. The receptor was isolated from a woman between 18 and 29 years old with HIV.

The CDR3 DNA follows: TGTGCCAGTAGTACGTTCCAAGAGACCCAGTACTTC. It is translated as CASSTFQETQYF. This sequence joins TRBV19 and TRBJ2-5, with unresolved D. The V gene's germline CDR1 is LNHDA and CDR2 SQIVND (reference sequence). The CDR3 contains 12 residues. V dropped 4 bases and J dropped 1 base, with 4 bases sitting between them.